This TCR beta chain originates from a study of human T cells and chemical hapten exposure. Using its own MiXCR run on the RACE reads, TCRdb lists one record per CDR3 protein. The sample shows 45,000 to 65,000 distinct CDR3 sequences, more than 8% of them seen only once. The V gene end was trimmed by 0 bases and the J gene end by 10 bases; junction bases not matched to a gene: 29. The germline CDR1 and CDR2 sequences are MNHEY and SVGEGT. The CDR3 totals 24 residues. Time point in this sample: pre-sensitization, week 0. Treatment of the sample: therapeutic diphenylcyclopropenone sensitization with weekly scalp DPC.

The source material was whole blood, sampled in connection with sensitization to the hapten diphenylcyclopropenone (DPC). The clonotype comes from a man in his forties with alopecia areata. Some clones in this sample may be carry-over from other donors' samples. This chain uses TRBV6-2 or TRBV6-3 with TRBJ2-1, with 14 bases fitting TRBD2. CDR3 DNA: TGTGCCAGCAGTTACTCCCGCAAGCTAATCCAGACTAGCGGGAGGGTCCCCTGGTACCTGGAGCAGTTCTTC. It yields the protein CASSYSRKLIQTSGRVPWYLEQFF.